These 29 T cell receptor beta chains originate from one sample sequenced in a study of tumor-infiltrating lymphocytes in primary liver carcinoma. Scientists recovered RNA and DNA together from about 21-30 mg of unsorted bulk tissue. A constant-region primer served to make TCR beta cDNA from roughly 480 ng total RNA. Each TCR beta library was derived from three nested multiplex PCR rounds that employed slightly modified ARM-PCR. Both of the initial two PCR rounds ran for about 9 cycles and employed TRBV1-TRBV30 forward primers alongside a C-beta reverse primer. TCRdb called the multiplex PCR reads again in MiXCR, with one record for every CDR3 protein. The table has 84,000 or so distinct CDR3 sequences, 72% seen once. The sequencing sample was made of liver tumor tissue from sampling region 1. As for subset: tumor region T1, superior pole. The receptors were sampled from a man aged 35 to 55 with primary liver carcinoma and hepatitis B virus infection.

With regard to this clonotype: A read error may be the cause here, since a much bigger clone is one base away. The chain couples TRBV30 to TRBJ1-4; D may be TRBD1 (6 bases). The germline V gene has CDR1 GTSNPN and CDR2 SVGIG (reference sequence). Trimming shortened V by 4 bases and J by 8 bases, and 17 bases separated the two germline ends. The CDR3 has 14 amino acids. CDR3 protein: CAWTTSRGREKLFF. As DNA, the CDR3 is TGTGCCTGGACCACCTCCAGGGGAAGGGAAAAACTGTTTTTT.

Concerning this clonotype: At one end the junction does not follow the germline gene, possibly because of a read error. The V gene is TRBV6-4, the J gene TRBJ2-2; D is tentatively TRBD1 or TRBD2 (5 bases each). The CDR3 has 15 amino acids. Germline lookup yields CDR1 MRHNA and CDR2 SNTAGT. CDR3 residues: CASSPGLADTREQFF. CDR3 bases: TGTGCCAGCAGCCCCGGGCTAGCAGATACCAGGGAGCAGTTTTTT.

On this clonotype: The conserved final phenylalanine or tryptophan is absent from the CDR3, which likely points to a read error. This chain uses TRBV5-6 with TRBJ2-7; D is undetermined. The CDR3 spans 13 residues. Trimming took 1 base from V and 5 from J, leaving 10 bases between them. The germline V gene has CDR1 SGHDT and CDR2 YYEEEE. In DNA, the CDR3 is TGTGCCAGCAGCTTGTTGTCCAAACACGAGCAGTACTAC. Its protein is CASSLLSKHEQYY.

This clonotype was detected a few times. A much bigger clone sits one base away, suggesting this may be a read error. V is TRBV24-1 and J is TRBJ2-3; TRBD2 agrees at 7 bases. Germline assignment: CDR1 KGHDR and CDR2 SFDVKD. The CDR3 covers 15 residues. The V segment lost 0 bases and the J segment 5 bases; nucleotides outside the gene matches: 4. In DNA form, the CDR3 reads TGTGCCACCAGTGATTTGGGACTAGAAATAGATACGCAGTATTTT. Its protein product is CATSDLGLEIDTQYF.

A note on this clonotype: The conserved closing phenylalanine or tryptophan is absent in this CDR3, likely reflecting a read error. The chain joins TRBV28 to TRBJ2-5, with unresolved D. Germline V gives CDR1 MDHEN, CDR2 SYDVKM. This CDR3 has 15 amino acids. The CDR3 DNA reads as TGTGGCAGCAGTATACTCCGGCCCCTCCAAGAGACCCAGTACTTA. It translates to CGSSILRPLQETQYL.

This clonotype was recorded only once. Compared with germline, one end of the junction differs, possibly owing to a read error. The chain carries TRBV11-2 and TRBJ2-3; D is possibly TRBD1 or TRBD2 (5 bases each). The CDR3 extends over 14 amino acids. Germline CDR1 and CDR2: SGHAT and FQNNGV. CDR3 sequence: CAGNPRGTTDTRYF. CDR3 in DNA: TGTGCCGGCAACCCCCGAGGGACCACAGATACGCGGTATTTT.

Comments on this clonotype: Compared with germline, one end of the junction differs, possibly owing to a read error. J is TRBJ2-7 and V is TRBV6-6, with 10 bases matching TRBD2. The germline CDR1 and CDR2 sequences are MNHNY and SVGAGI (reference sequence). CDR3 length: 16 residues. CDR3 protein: CVSAWSSGRGAYEKYF. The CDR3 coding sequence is TGTGTCAGCGCCTGGTCAAGCGGGAGGGGGGCCTACGAGAAGTACTTC.

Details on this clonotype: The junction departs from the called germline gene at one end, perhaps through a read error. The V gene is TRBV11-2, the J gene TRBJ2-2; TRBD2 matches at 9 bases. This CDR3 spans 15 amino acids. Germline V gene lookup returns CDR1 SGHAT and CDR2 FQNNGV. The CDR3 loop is CASRIVAGVSGELLF. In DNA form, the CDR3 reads TGTGCCAGCAGGATAGTAGCGGGAGTATCTGGGGAGCTGTTATTT.

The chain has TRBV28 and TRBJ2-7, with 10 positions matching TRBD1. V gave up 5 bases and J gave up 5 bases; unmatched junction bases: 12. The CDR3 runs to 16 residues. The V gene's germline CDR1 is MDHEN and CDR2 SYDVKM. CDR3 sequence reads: CASSVLGGTGVDEQYF. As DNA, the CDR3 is TGTGCCAGCAGTGTCCTTGGGGGGACAGGGGTCGACGAGCAGTACTTC.

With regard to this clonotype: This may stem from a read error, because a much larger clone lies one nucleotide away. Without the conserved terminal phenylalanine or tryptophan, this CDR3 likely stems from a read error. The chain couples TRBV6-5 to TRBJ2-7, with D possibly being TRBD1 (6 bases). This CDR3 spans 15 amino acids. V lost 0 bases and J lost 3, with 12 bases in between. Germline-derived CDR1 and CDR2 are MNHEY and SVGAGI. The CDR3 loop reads CASSYSGQLVYEQYS. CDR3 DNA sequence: TGTGCCAGCAGTTACTCGGGACAACTCGTCTACGAGCAGTACTCC.

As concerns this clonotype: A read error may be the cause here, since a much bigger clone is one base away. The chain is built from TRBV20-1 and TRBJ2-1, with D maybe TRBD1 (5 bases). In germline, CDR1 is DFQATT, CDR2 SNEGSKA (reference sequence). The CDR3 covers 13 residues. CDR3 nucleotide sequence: TGCAGTGCTGCATCGACAGCGCACAATAAGCAGTTCTTC. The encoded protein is CSAASTAHNKQFF.

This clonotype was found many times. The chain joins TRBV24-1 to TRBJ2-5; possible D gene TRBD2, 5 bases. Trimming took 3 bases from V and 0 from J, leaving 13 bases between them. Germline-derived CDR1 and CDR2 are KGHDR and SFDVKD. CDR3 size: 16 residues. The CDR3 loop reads CATSDRRATDQETQYF. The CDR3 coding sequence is TGTGCCACCAGTGATAGGCGGGCGACGGACCAAGAGACCCAGTACTTC.

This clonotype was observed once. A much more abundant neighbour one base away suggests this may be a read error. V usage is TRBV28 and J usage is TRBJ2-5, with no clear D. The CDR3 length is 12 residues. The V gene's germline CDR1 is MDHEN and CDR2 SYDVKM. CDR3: CANSFRAETQYF. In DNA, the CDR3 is TGTGCCAACAGTTTTAGAGCGGAGACCCAGTACTTC.

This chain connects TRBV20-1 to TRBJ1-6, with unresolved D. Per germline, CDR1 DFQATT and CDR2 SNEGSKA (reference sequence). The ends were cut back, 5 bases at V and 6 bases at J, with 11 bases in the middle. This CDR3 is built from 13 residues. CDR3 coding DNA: TGCAGTGCTGGCAGTTCTACTAATTCACCCCTCCACTTT. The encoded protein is CSAGSSTNSPLHF.

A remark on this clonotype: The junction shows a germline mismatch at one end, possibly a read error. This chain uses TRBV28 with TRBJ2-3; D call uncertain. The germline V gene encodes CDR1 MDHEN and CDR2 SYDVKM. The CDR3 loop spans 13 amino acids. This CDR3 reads CASSLPVRDTQYF. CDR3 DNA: TGCGCCAGCAGTTTGCCAGTAAGGGATACGCAGTATTTT.

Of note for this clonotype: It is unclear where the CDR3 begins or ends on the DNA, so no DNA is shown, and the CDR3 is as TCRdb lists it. The CDR3 is CASSLVGAGAGEDTWYF. This chain connects TRBV11-2 to TRBJ2-3; the D segment call TRBD1 is taken from the table without a DNA check. Germline CDR1 and CDR2: SGHAT and FQNNGV. The CDR3 numbers 17 amino acids, ends counted.

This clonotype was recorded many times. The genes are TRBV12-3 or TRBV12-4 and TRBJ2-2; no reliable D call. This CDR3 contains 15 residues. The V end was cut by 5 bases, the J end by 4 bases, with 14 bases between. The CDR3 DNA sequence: TGTGCCAGCAGTCTAGACACCACAATCACCGGGGAGCTGTTTTTT. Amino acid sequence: CASSLDTTITGELFF.

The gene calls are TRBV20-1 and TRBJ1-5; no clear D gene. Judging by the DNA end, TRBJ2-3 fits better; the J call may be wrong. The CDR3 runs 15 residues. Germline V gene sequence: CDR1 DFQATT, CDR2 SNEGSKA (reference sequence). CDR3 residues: CSAIRASNSNQPQYF. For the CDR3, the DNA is TGCAGTGCTATCCGGGCCTCTAATAGCAATCAGCCCCAGTATTTT.

Written as DNA, the CDR3 is TGTGCCAGCAGCCACACTAGCACAGATACGCAGTATTTT. As protein: CASSHTSTDTQYF. The chain is built from TRBV16 and TRBJ2-3; D gene ambiguous. Germline CDR1 and CDR2: KGHSY and FQNENV. The CDR3 is 13 residues long. Trimming stripped 3 bases from V and 0 bases from J, with 4 bases between.

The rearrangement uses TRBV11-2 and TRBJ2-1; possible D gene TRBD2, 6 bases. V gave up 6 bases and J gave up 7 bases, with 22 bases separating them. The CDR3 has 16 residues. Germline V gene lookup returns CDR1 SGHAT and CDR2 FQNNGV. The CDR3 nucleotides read TGTGCCAGCAGTTTAAAACACGGGGGAGGACTAAATGAGCAGTTCTTC. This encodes CASSLKHGGGLNEQFF.

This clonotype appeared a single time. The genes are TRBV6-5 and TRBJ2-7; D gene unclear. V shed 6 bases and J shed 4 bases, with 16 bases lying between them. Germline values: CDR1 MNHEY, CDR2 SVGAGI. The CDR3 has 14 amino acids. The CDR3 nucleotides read TGTGCCAGCAGCCCTATCGGAAGTATTTACGAGCAGTACTTC. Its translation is CASSPIGSIYEQYF.

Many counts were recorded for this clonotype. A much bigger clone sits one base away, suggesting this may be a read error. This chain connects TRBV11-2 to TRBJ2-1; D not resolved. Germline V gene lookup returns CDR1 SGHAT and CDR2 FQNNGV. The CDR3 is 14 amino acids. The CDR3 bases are TGTGCCAGCAGCTTAGATCTACCGCGGCCCGAGCGGTTCTTC. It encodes CASSLDLPRPERFF.

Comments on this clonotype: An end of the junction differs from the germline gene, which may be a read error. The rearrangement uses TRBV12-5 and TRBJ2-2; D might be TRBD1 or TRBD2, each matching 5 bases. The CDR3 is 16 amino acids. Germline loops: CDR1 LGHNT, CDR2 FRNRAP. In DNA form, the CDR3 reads TGTGCCAGTGGTCCTCCGGGGACCACGAACACCGGGGAGCTGTTTTTT. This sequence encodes CASGPPGTTNTGELFF.

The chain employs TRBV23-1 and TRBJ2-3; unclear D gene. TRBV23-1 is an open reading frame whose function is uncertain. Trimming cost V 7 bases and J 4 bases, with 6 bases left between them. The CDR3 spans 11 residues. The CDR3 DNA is TGCGCCAGCATTGTAGCAGATACGCAGTATTTT. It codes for CASIVADTQYF.

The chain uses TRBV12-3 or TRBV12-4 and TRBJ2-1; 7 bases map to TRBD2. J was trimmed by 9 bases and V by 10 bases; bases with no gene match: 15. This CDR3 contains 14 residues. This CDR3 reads CANIGQAGLGEQFF. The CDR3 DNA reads TGTGCCAACATTGGTCAAGCGGGGCTTGGTGAGCAGTTCTTC.

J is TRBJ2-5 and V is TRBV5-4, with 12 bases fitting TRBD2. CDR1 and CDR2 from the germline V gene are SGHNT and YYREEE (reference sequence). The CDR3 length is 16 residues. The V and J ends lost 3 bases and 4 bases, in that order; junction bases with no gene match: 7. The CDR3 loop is CASSSKTSGGGETQYF. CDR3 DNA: TGTGCCAGCAGCTCTAAGACTAGCGGGGGTGGAGAGACCCAGTACTTC. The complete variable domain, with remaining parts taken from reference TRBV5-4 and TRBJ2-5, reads ETGVTQSPTHLIKTRGQQVTLRCSSQSGHNTVSWYQQALGQGPQFIFQYYREEENGRGNFPPRFSGLQFPNYSSELNVNALELDDSALYLCASSSKTSGGGETQYFGPGTRLLVL.

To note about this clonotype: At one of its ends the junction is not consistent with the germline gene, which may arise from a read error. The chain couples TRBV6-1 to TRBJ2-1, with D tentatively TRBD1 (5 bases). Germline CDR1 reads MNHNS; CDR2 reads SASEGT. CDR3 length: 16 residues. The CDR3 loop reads CDSSPVGSGSRDEQFF. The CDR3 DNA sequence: TGTGACAGCAGTCCAGTTGGGTCAGGGTCTCGAGATGAGCAGTTCTTC.

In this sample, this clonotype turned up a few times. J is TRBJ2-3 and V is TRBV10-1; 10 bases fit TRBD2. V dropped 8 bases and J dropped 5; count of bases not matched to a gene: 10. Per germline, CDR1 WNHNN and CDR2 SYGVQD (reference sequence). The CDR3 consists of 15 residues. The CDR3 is CASSPASGGVDTQYF. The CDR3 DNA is TGCGCCAGCTCTCCAGCTAGCGGGGGCGTAGATACGCAGTATTTT.

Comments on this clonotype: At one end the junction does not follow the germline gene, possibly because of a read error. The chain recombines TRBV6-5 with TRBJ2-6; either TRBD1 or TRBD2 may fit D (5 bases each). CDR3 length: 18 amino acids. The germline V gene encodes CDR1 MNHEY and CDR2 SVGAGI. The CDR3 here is CASSLRTGMKAGASVLTF. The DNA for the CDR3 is TGTGCCAGCAGTCTTCGGACGGGGATGAAAGCTGGGGCCAGCGTCCTGACTTTC.